Listed here are 8 T cell receptor beta chains from one sample, sequenced in a study of cytomegalovirus exposure and HLA in healthy donors. PCR was performed using 60 Vbeta and 13 Jbeta primers. TCRdb keeps only in-frame clones here, not all; method: immunoSEQ multiplex PCR. Of 99,000 or so clones listed, roughly 12% are singletons. Sequencing was carried out using PBMCs. The source of these receptors is a man aged 35 to 55 in good health and CMV-seropositive.

This clone occurred a few times. The chain carries TRBV2 and TRBJ1-4; 7 nucleotides align to TRBD1. This CDR3 comprises 16 residues. Losses at the gene ends were 6 bases for V and 5 bases for J; bases not matched to a gene: 12. CDR1 is SNHLY, CDR2 FYNNEI, per germline. This CDR3 is CASSLVRTGRNEKLFF. The CDR3 DNA reads as TGTGCCAGCAGCCTGGTAAGGACAGGAAGGAATGAAAAACTGTTTTTT.

The V call is TRBV5-4, the J call TRBJ2-7; D is undetermined. Per germline, CDR1 SGHNT and CDR2 YYREEE (reference sequence). The CDR3 is 12 residues long. The germline V and J ends were trimmed by 3 bases and 1 base, with 5 bases remaining between them. CDR3 sequence: CASSSTSYEQYF. The CDR3 DNA sequence: TGTGCCAGCAGCTCTACTTCCTACGAGCAGTACTTC.

This clone occurred a few times. V usage is TRBV7-6 and J usage is TRBJ2-7, with 11 bases matching TRBD2. The V and J ends lost 1 base and 7 bases, in that order; junction bases with no gene match: 6. The germline gives CDR1 SGHVS, CDR2 FNYEAQ. This CDR3 has 15 residues. The CDR3 DNA reads as TGTGCCAGCAGCTTAGAGTTAGCGGGAGGGCAGGAGCAGTACTTC. As protein: CASSLELAGGQEQYF.

In this sample, this clone turned up a few times. The chain carries TRBV30 and TRBJ2-5, with 8 bases aligning to TRBD2. The CDR3 spans 13 residues. V lost 5 bases and J lost 4; bases outside the gene matches: 6. Germline V CDR1 and CDR2: GTSNPN, SVGIG (reference sequence). CDR3 in DNA: TGTGCCTGGGAGCGGGAGAGGCTAGAGACCCAGTACTTC. Amino acid sequence: CAWERERLETQYF.

The CDR3 region has the DNA TGTGCCAGCAGTAGGAGTCCATCCGGGGCCTACGAGCAGTACTTC. Translated, it gives CASSRSPSGAYEQYF. The rearrangement links TRBV27 to TRBJ2-7, with D possibly matching TRBD2 (5 bases). This CDR3 comprises 15 residues. V dropped 5 bases and J dropped 2 bases, with 16 bases sitting between them. The germline CDR1 and CDR2 sequences are MNHEY and SMNVEV (reference sequence).

This chain uses TRBV19 with TRBJ2-7, with D possibly being TRBD1 (5 bases). The V gene lost 3 bases and the J gene lost 0 bases, with 12 bases spanning the gap. CDR1 and CDR2 from the germline V gene are LNHDA and SQIVND (reference sequence). The CDR3 covers 15 residues. The CDR3 spells CASSIRSRDSYEQYF. CDR3 nucleotides: TGTGCCAGTAGTATTAGAAGCAGGGACTCCTACGAGCAGTACTTC.

The table lists this clone with a few counts. The chain links TRBV6-6 to TRBJ1-3; no firm D call. V was pared by 5 bases and J by 1 base, with 15 bases between. Germline CDR1 reads MNHNY; CDR2 reads SVGAGI (reference sequence). CDR3 length: 16 residues. The DNA for the CDR3 is TGTGCCAGCAGTAAGGGAAGTTCGGGGTCTGGAAACACCATATATTTT. Its protein product is CASSKGSSGSGNTIYF.

This clone showed up just a few times. The rearrangement links TRBV5-1 to TRBJ2-5, with D possibly matching TRBD1 (6 bases). The CDR3 extends over 14 amino acids. Germline V CDR1 and CDR2: SGHRS, YFSETQ. Trimming took off 1 base at V and 5 bases at J, with 12 bases between the two ends. The CDR3 reads CASSLWQGPETQYF. CDR3 DNA: TGCGCCAGCAGCTTGTGGCAGGGGCCTGAGACCCAGTACTTC.